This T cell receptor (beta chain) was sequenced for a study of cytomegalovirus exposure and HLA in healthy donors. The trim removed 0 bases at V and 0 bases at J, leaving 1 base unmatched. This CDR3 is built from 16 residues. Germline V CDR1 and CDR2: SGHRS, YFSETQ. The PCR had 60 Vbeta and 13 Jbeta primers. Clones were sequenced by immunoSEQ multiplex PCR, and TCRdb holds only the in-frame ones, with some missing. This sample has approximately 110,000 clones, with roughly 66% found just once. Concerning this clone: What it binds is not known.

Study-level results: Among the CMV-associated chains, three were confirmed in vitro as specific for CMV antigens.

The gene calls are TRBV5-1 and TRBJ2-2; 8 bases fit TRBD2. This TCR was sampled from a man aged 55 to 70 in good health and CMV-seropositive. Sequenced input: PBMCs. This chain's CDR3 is CASSLVAGTNTGELFF. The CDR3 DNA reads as TGCGCCAGCAGCTTGGTAGCGGGGACGAACACCGGGGAGCTGTTTTTT.